The 23 T cell receptor beta chains presented below share a single source sample, sequenced in a study of T cells in Graves' hyperthyroidism and ophthalmopathy (dated by TCRdb to between 2018 and 2021). The library came from multiplex PCR. Instrument used: Illumina HiSeq 2000. Amplification of TCR beta CDR3 regions was carried out from RNA transcripts. The first round of RT-PCR for the TCR CDR3 was performed with the HTBI primer set and the Qiagen OneStep RT-PCR kit. Clones were called with MiXCR by TCRdb after fastp trimmed the public reads at Q25, and only in-frame beta chains were retained. Duplicate CDR3 protein sequences are folded into a single record with the most common DNA and genes. The sample has hundreds of thousands of distinct CDR3 sequences on record, 15% to 20% of them singletons. The top ten clones comprise around 3.5% of the sample. The sequenced sample was blood. Every receptor here comes from a woman aged 40-49 years with Graves' ophthalmopathy.

This clonotype showed up just a few times. This rearrangement joins TRBV19 to TRBJ1-1, with D hard to call. Trimming stripped 9 bases from V and 3 bases from J, with 20 bases between. Germline V gives CDR1 LNHDA, CDR2 SQIVND (reference sequence). The CDR3 is 15 amino acids. DNA for the CDR3: TGTGCCAGCCGAATGAACCGGGCGGGAGACACTGAAGCTTTCTTT. Protein product: CASRMNRAGDTEAFF.

The rearrangement joins TRBV11-2 to TRBJ1-1; TRBD1 agrees at 7 bases. Trimming at V came to 5 bases and at J to 5 bases, leaving 11 bases not matched to a gene. The germline CDR1 and CDR2 sequences are SGHAT and FQNNGV. CDR3 length equals 15 residues. Here the CDR3 DNA reads TGTGCCAGCAGCAACAACAGGGGACGATGGACTGAAGCTTTCTTT. This encodes CASSNNRGRWTEAFF.

Ten or more counts support this clonotype. V is TRBV20-1 and J is TRBJ2-1; the D is unclear. From germline, CDR1 is DFQATT and CDR2 SNEGSKA (reference sequence). This CDR3 has 10 residues. Trimming took 4 bases from V and 6 from J, leaving 4 bases between them. CDR3 DNA: TGCAGTGCTATGTCCAATGAGCAGTTCTTC. This translates into CSAMSNEQFF.

This clonotype was seen only a few times. The V gene is TRBV19, the J gene TRBJ2-1; perhaps TRBD2 as D (6 bases). Trimming stripped 7 bases from V and 10 bases from J, with 20 bases between. Germline values: CDR1 LNHDA, CDR2 SQIVND (reference sequence). The CDR3 sequence is 14 residues long. The CDR3 sequence is CASNKGTPASEQFF. CDR3 coding DNA: TGTGCCAGTAATAAAGGGACTCCTGCCTCGGAGCAGTTCTTC.

The chain combines TRBV4-1 with TRBJ2-1; D is possibly TRBD2 (6 bases). Germline CDR1 MGHRA, CDR2 YSYEKL. The CDR3 has 14 amino acids. Trimming cost V 4 bases and J 9 bases, with 16 bases left between them. This CDR3 is CASSLGLFLGEQFF. The CDR3 DNA reads as TGCGCCAGCAGCCTGGGACTCTTCCTGGGTGAGCAGTTCTTC.

As concerns this clonotype: A much larger clone sits a single nucleotide away, making a read error possible. The chain uses TRBV20-1 and TRBJ2-1; D could derive from TRBD1 or TRBD2 (6 bases each). The germline V gene encodes CDR1 DFQATT and CDR2 SNEGSKA (reference sequence). There are 15 residues in the CDR3. CDR3 loop: CSAREGGQAGNEQSF. In DNA form, the CDR3 reads TGCAGTGCTAGAGAAGGGGGACAAGCGGGCAATGAGCAGTCCTTC.

There are a few counts of this clonotype. V is TRBV6-1 and J is TRBJ1-6, with D possibly TRBD1 on 5 matching bases. The CDR3 length is 14 residues. Germline V lookup: CDR1 MNHNS, CDR2 SASEGT. V dropped 8 bases and J dropped 7 bases, with 15 bases sitting between them. CDR3 nucleotides: TGTGCCAGCGGCTTCAGGGAATCGAATTCACCCCTCCACTTT. This encodes CASGFRESNSPLHF.

This clonotype was recorded many times. The chain combines TRBV3-1 with TRBJ2-1; TRBD2 agrees at 10 bases. V dropped 8 bases and J dropped 7; count of bases not matched to a gene: 5. This CDR3 has 13 amino acids. CDR1 and CDR2 (germline): LGHDT, YNNKEL (reference sequence). The chain's CDR3 is CASWSSGGNEQFF. CDR3 bases: TGTGCCAGCTGGTCTAGCGGGGGTAATGAGCAGTTCTTC.

This clonotype has just a few counts. The rearrangement links TRBV30 to TRBJ1-1, with D possibly being TRBD1 (6 bases). CDR1 and CDR2 from the germline V gene are GTSNPN and SVGIG (reference sequence). V was shortened by 4 bases and J by 4 bases, with 13 bases between the two germline ends. There are 13 residues in the CDR3. The CDR3 coding sequence is TGTGCCTGGACTGGGGGCCAAAGCACTGAAGCTTTCTTT. As protein: CAWTGGQSTEAFF.

In this sample, this clonotype turned up many times. V gene TRBV2 combines with J gene TRBJ2-2, with 7 positions matching TRBD2. Germline V CDR1 and CDR2: SNHLY, FYNNEI. The CDR3 covers 15 residues. V shed 5 bases, J shed 2 bases, and the junction held 5 bases outside the gene matches. The CDR3 reads CASSSGGSNTGELFF. The CDR3, as DNA: TGTGCCAGCAGTTCGGGCGGGAGTAACACCGGGGAGCTGTTTTTT. The full variable domain, completed using reference TRBV2 and TRBJ2-2, is EPEVTQTPSHQVTQMGQEVILRCVPISNHLYFYWYRQILGQKVEFLVSFYNNEISEKSEIFDDQFSVERPDGSNFTLKIRSTKLEDSAMYFCASSSGGSNTGELFFGEGSRLTVL.

This clonotype turned up a few times. The chain couples TRBV19 to TRBJ2-3; D gene uncertain. Deletions cut 4 bases from V and 0 bases from J, with 5 bases between. CDR1 and CDR2 from the germline V gene are LNHDA and SQIVND (reference sequence). The CDR3 sequence is 13 residues long. The CDR3 loop is CASSKSSTDTQYF. DNA of the CDR3: TGTGCCAGTAGTAAGTCCAGCACAGATACGCAGTATTTT.

The chain uses TRBV7-9 and TRBJ2-3; D call uncertain. The CDR3 consists of 13 residues. Germline V gene data show CDR1 as SEHNR and CDR2 as FQNEAQ (reference sequence). Between the trimmed V and J ends, which lost 5 bases and 0 bases, there was a span of 6 bases. The CDR3 sequence: CASSIGSTDTQYF. The CDR3 nucleotides read TGTGCCAGCAGCATAGGGAGCACAGATACGCAGTATTTT.

The chain carries TRBV30 and TRBJ2-5; D possibly matches TRBD1 or TRBD2 (5 bases each). CDR3 length: 14 residues. From germline, CDR1 is GTSNPN and CDR2 SVGIG (reference sequence). The V end was cut by 2 bases, the J end by 4 bases, with 14 bases between. This CDR3 is CAWSKLGARETQYF. The DNA for the CDR3 is TGTGCCTGGAGTAAACTCGGGGCGCGAGAGACCCAGTACTTC.

This clonotype was counted only a few times. The chain has TRBV12-3 or TRBV12-4 and TRBJ2-1, with TRBD1 matching over 10 bases. The CDR3 sequence is 15 residues long. Trimming took 7 bases from V and 7 from J; bases not matched to a gene: 10. CDR3 residues: CASIQDRGSLNEQFF. The CDR3 DNA follows: TGTGCCAGCATACAGGACAGGGGGAGTTTAAATGAGCAGTTCTTC.

The V call is TRBV27, the J call TRBJ2-1; 7 positions match TRBD2. Trimming at V came to 6 bases and at J to 2 bases, leaving 7 bases not matched to a gene. CDR3 length: 15 amino acids. CDR1 and CDR2 (germline): MNHEY, SMNVEV (reference sequence). CDR3 sequence (DNA): TGTGCCAGCAGGTGGACCGGGACTACCTACAATGAGCAGTTCTTC. Translation gives CASRWTGTTYNEQFF.

This sequence joins TRBV29-1 and TRBJ2-3; D gene unclear. CDR3 size: 11 residues. Trimming took 5 bases from V and 4 from J, leaving 7 bases between them. The germline gives CDR1 SQVTM, CDR2 ANQGSEA. The CDR3 region has the DNA TGCAGCGTTTTTCGGTCAGATACGCAGTATTTT. This translates into CSVFRSDTQYF.

This clonotype was found many times. The genes are TRBV11-2 and TRBJ1-2; possible D gene TRBD1, 5 bases. Trimming stripped 1 base from V and 2 bases from J, with 8 bases between. The CDR3 is 14 amino acids. Germline V CDR1 and CDR2: SGHAT, FQNNGV. CDR3 in amino acids: CASSLVGENYGYTF. The CDR3 DNA sequence: TGTGCCAGCAGCTTAGTAGGGGAGAACTATGGCTACACCTTC.

The rearrangement links TRBV3-1 to TRBJ1-6, with D unclear. Trimming took off 0 bases at V and 7 bases at J, with 7 bases between the two ends. This CDR3 is 14 amino acids long. CDR1 and CDR2 from the germline V gene are LGHDT and YNNKEL (reference sequence). CDR3 in DNA: TGTGCCAGCAGCCAAGATCGCAGCAATTCACCCCTCCACTTT. It codes for CASSQDRSNSPLHF.

This clonotype occurred many times. The chain employs TRBV14 and TRBJ2-2; 9 bases are a match to TRBD2. The length of the CDR3 is 15 residues. Germline CDR1 SGHDN, CDR2 FVKESK. Germline trimming cut 4 bases from V and 4 bases from J; bases unmatched to any gene: 4. CDR3 sequence reads: CASSLAGVSTGELFF. DNA for the CDR3: TGTGCCAGCAGCCTAGCGGGAGTAAGCACCGGGGAGCTGTTTTTT.

This chain uses TRBV19 with TRBJ2-7, with 11 bases lining up with TRBD1. The junction had 3 bases not matched to a gene; V was cut back by 3 bases and J by 2 bases. There are 15 residues in the CDR3. CDR1 is LNHDA and CDR2 is SQIVND in the germline V gene (reference sequence). The CDR3 loop reads CASSIPGQGAYEQYF. For the CDR3, the DNA is TGTGCCAGTAGTATCCCGGGACAGGGGGCCTACGAGCAGTACTTC.

This clonotype was counted a few times. One base away lies a much larger clone, so this may be a sequencing read error. This CDR3 fails to terminate in the conserved phenylalanine or tryptophan, so it likely reflects a read error. The rearrangement uses TRBV3-1 and TRBJ1-1; no firm D call. V lost 4 bases to trimming and J lost 1 base, with 10 bases between them. The CDR3 loop spans 14 amino acids. Germline V CDR1 and CDR2: LGHDT, YNNKEL (reference sequence). Written as DNA, the CDR3 is TGTGCCAGCAGCCGAACGGACGGGAACACTGAAGCTTTCCTT. Encoded protein: CASSRTDGNTEAFL.

This clonotype was seen many times. The chain has TRBV6-1 and TRBJ1-1; D not certain. V was cut by 7 bases and J by 2 bases, with 14 bases left in between. Germline-derived CDR1 and CDR2 are MNHNS and SASEGT. The CDR3 runs to 14 residues. CDR3 loop: CASILTAVNTEAFF. The CDR3 DNA is TGTGCCAGCATCTTAACAGCGGTTAACACTGAAGCTTTCTTT.

V gene TRBV7-3 combines with J gene TRBJ1-2; 7 bases line up with TRBD1. Trimming removed 4 bases from V and 8 bases from J; junction bases left unmatched: 7. CDR3 size: 13 residues. Per germline, CDR1 SGHTA and CDR2 FQGTGA. In nucleotides, the CDR3 is TGTGCCAGCAGCTACGACAGGGAGGTCGGCTACACCTTC. It codes for CASSYDREVGYTF.